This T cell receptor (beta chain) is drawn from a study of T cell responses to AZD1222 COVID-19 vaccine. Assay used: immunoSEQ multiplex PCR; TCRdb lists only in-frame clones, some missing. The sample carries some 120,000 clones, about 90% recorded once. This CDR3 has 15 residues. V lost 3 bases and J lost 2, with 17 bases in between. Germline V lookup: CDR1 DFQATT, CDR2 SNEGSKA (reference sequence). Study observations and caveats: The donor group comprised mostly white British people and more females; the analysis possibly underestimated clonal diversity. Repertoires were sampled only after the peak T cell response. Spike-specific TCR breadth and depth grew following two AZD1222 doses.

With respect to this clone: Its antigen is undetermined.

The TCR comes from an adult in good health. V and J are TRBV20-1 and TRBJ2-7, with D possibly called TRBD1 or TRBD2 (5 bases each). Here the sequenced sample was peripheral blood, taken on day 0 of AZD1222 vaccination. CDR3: CSASYGAKGTYEQYF. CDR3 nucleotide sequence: TGCAGTGCTAGTTACGGGGCTAAAGGCACCTACGAGCAGTACTTC.